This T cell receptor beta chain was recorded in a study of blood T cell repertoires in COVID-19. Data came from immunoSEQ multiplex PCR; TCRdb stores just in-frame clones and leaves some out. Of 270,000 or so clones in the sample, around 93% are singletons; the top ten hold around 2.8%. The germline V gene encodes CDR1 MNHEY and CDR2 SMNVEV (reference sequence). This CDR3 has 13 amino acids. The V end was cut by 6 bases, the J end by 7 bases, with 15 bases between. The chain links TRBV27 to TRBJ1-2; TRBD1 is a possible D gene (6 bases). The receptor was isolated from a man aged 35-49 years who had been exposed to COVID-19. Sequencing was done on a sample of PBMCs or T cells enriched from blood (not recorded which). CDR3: CASRRVRGSGYTF. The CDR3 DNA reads TGTGCCAGCAGAAGGGTCAGGGGAAGTGGCTACACCTTC.